The next 17 T cell receptor beta chains were all read from a single sample in a study of shared T cell receptors in the human thymus. Measured with immunoSEQ multiplex PCR; TCRdb has only the in-frame clones, and not every one. The data contain hundreds of thousands of clones, more than 70% of them singletons. These data were likewise used in another study, on human thymus T cells.

The sample consisted of thymocytes. These receptors were taken from a boy in the first two years of life with a congenital heart defect.

V is TRBV6-5 and J is TRBJ1-5, with D unresolved. Per germline, CDR1 MNHEY and CDR2 SVGAGI. V shed 2 bases and J shed 6 bases, with 11 bases lying between them. The length of the CDR3 is 14 residues. The CDR3: CASSYRSGGQPQHF. The CDR3 DNA follows: TGTGCCAGCAGTTACCGATCCGGAGGTCAGCCCCAGCATTTT.

This clone has just a few counts. This chain uses TRBV4-3 with TRBJ2-5, with D tentatively TRBD1 (7 bases). CDR1 and CDR2 (germline): LGHNA, YSLEER. The CDR3 covers 15 residues. V was clipped by 6 bases and J by 3 bases, with 17 bases between them. The CDR3 DNA follows: TGCGCCAGCAGACCCGGGAGCACAGGGGAAGAGACCCAGTACTTC. Encoded protein: CASRPGSTGEETQYF.

The chain links TRBV14 to TRBJ1-3; tentative D call: TRBD1 (5 bases). This CDR3 is built from 18 residues. V was trimmed by 0 bases and J by 1 base, leaving 16 bases between them. Germline V gene data show CDR1 as SGHDN and CDR2 as FVKESK. CDR3 sequence reads: CASSQEYSGRVSGNTIYF. In DNA, the CDR3 is TGTGCCAGCAGCCAAGAGTATTCCGGCAGGGTATCTGGAAACACCATATATTTT.

The chain is built from TRBV7-6 and TRBJ2-5; TRBD2 aligns across 11 bases. V gave up 3 bases and J gave up 2 bases; unmatched junction bases: 5. This CDR3 spans 16 amino acids. Germline loops: CDR1 SGHVS, CDR2 FNYEAQ. CDR3 DNA sequence: TGTGCCAGCAGCTTCACGACTAGCGGGGTACAAGAGACCCAGTACTTC. Protein: CASSFTTSGVQETQYF.

The chain carries TRBV5-6 and TRBJ2-1; D is possibly TRBD2 (5 bases). Germline CDR1 and CDR2: SGHDT and YYEEEE. The CDR3 loop spans 14 amino acids. V dropped 2 bases and J dropped 2 bases, with 8 bases sitting between them. CDR3 loop: CASSLTGTYNEQFF. CDR3 nucleotides: TGTGCCAGCAGCTTAACCGGGACCTACAATGAGCAGTTCTTC.

The chain combines TRBV7-9 with TRBJ1-6; TRBD1 agrees at 7 bases. Germline CDR1 is SEHNR and CDR2 is FQNEAQ (reference sequence). The V gene end was trimmed by 2 bases and the J gene end by 7 bases; junction bases not matched to a gene: 11. There are 17 residues in the CDR3. In nucleotides, the CDR3 is TGTGCCAGCAGCTTACATTCTGGGACAGCAGGGAATTCACCCCTCCACTTT. Amino acid sequence: CASSLHSGTAGNSPLHF.

This clone is a singleton in its sample. The chain recombines TRBV5-5 with TRBJ2-1, with 10 bases matching TRBD1. The V segment lost 4 bases and the J segment 4 bases; nucleotides outside the gene matches: 5. This CDR3 region has 15 residues. Germline V gene lookup returns CDR1 SGHKS and CDR2 YYEKEE (reference sequence). This CDR3 is CASSAGTGAYNEQFF. Written as DNA, the CDR3 is TGTGCCAGCAGCGCCGGGACAGGGGCGTACAATGAGCAGTTCTTC.

The chain's CDR3 is CASGRGYGYTF. Written as DNA, the CDR3 is TGTGCCAGCGGTCGGGGTTATGGCTACACCTTC. The J gene is TRBJ1-2, the V gene TRBV7-9, with D uncertain. V shed 8 bases and J shed 5 bases, with 9 bases lying between them. CDR3 size: 11 residues. CDR1 SEHNR and CDR2 FQNEAQ come from the germline V gene (reference sequence).

The chain carries TRBV30 and TRBJ2-1; no clear D. V lost 7 bases and J lost 6, with 10 bases in between. The CDR3 has 11 residues. Germline CDR1 is GTSNPN and CDR2 is SVGIG (reference sequence). CDR3 bases: TGTGCCTCCAGACTTGTCAATGAGCAGTTCTTC. Protein product: CASRLVNEQFF. The complete variable domain, with remaining parts taken from reference TRBV30 and TRBJ2-1, reads SQTIHQWPATLVQPVGSPLSLECTVEGTSNPNLYWYRQAAGRGLQLLFYSVGIGQISSEVPQNLSASRPQDRQFILSSKKLLLSDSGFYLCASRLVNEQFFGPGTRLTVL.

This clone was observed once. The chain links TRBV28 to TRBJ1-5; D might be TRBD1 (6 bases). The CDR3 spans 18 residues. CDR1 is MDHEN and CDR2 is SYDVKM in the germline V gene. V was cut by 2 bases and J by 5 bases, with 22 bases left in between. The CDR3 here is CASSLNLSVGGGDQPQHF. DNA for the CDR3: TGTGCCAGCAGTTTAAATCTGTCAGTCGGGGGGGGCGATCAGCCCCAGCATTTT. Looking up the rest from reference TRBV28 and TRBJ1-5 gives the full variable domain: DVKVTQSSRYLVKRTGEKVFLECVQDMDHENMFWYRQDPGLGLRLIYFSYDVKMKEKGDIPEGYSVSREKKERFSLILESASTNQTSMYLCASSLNLSVGGGDQPQHFGDGTRLSIL.

This rearrangement joins TRBV27 to TRBJ1-1, with 7 bases matching TRBD1. Germline CDR1 reads MNHEY; CDR2 reads SMNVEV (reference sequence). CDR3 length: 15 residues. After removal of 6 bases from V and 1 base from J, the junction contained 8 bases not matched to a gene. This chain's CDR3 is CASRGTGEPNTEAFF. The CDR3 region has the DNA TGTGCCAGCAGGGGAACAGGGGAGCCGAACACTGAAGCTTTCTTT.

As DNA, the CDR3 is TGTGCCAGCAGCTTAGCAGGGCCGAACACTGAAGCTTTCTTT. This encodes CASSLAGPNTEAFF. The chain combines TRBV5-6 with TRBJ1-1; D perhaps matches TRBD1 (5 bases). Germline CDR1 and CDR2: SGHDT and YYEEEE. Trimming pared 2 bases from V and 1 base from J, leaving 9 bases between. The CDR3 sequence is 14 residues long.

The chain has TRBV6-5 and TRBJ2-7, with 9 nucleotides matching TRBD1. This CDR3 has 16 residues. With 0 bases clipped from V and 5 bases from J, the junction kept 8 bases outside the gene matches. Germline V gene sequence: CDR1 MNHEY, CDR2 SVGAGI. CDR3 loop: CASSYSSVDRGNEQYF. The DNA of the CDR3 is TGTGCCAGCAGTTACTCGAGTGTGGACAGGGGAAACGAGCAGTACTTC.

This sequence joins TRBV7-6 and TRBJ2-2; 14 nucleotides match TRBD2. The V and J ends lost 4 bases and 3 bases, in that order; junction bases with no gene match: 4. This CDR3 spans 17 amino acids. Germline V gene data show CDR1 as SGHVS and CDR2 as FNYEAQ. Here the CDR3 reads CASSSPGLAGDTGELFF. CDR3 DNA: TGTGCCAGCAGCTCACCGGGACTAGCGGGGGACACCGGGGAGCTGTTTTTT.

V gene TRBV27 combines with J gene TRBJ2-7; the D gene is possibly TRBD1 (6 bases). The V end lost 5 bases, the J end lost 2 bases, and 16 bases lay between the germline ends. Germline V CDR1 and CDR2: MNHEY, SMNVEV (reference sequence). This CDR3 is built from 15 residues. This CDR3 is CASSNTGSSAYEQYF. CDR3 sequence (DNA): TGTGCCAGCAGTAACACAGGGTCTTCCGCCTACGAGCAGTACTTC.

CDR3 amino acids: CASMVRSGSPLHF. The CDR3 DNA reads as TGTGCCAGCATGGTGAGGAGCGGTTCACCCCTCCACTTT. The chain uses TRBV2 and TRBJ1-6; D ambiguous. This CDR3 comprises 13 residues. The germline V gene encodes CDR1 SNHLY and CDR2 FYNNEI. Trimming cost V 7 bases and J 9 bases, with 13 bases left between them.

The chain carries TRBV5-5 and TRBJ2-1, with 10 nucleotides matching TRBD2. V gave up 4 bases and J gave up 6 bases; unmatched junction bases: 19. The CDR3 is 19 amino acids. CDR1 is SGHKS and CDR2 is YYEKEE in the germline V gene (reference sequence). CDR3 in amino acids: CASSVVDQRGGRLGNEQFF. The CDR3 DNA sequence: TGTGCCAGCAGCGTTGTGGATCAGCGGGGGGGCCGATTGGGCAATGAGCAGTTCTTC.